The 10 T cell receptor beta chains below were found in one sample sequenced in a study of blood T cells in healthy people across ages. It was with a sample-barcoded 5' primer and a J-beta primer mix that a second PCR of roughly 7 to 12 cycles was run. MiXCR was run by TCRdb on the 5' RACE reads, yielding one entry per CDR3 protein. Found here are hundreds of thousands of distinct CDR3 sequences, 35% to 50% of them singletons; the top ten hold approximately 29%. Material: blood. All receptors derive from an elderly man in good health.

This clonotype was seen just once. This chain joins TRBV11-2 and TRBJ2-5; 10 nucleotides line up with TRBD2. The germline V gene encodes CDR1 SGHAT and CDR2 FQNNGV. There are 19 residues in the CDR3. Trimming removed 1 base from V and 1 base from J; junction bases left unmatched: 12. CDR3 nucleotide sequence: TGTGCCAGCAGCTTAGTTCCTAGCGGGAGCGGAGGATTCCAAGAGACCCAGTACTTC. Amino acid sequence: CASSLVPSGSGGFQETQYF.

This CDR3 reads CASSQVPGGTPGEQYF. In DNA, the CDR3 is TGCGCCAGCAGCCAAGTGCCGGGGGGGACCCCAGGTGAGCAGTACTTC. The V gene is TRBV4-1, the J gene TRBJ2-7, with TRBD2 matching 8 bases. Germline V CDR1 and CDR2: MGHRA, YSYEKL. V lost 1 base, J lost 7 bases, and 12 bases stayed unmatched. This CDR3 comprises 16 residues.

The rearrangement links TRBV4-3 to TRBJ2-7, with D hard to call. The CDR3 extends over 16 amino acids. The germline V gene has CDR1 LGHNA and CDR2 YSLEER. Trimming shortened V by 0 bases and J by 3 bases, and 15 bases separated the two germline ends. DNA of the CDR3: TGCGCCAGCAGCCAAGAATACTCCAGCGTAAACTACGAGCAGTACTTC. Protein: CASSQEYSSVNYEQYF.

The sample holds many counts of this clonotype. The chain employs TRBV28 and TRBJ2-3; D is uncertain. V dropped 6 bases and J dropped 1 base, with 8 bases sitting between them. This CDR3 has 13 residues. From germline, CDR1 is MDHEN and CDR2 SYDVKM. The CDR3 sequence is CASSLPGTDTQYF. DNA for the CDR3: TGTGCCAGCAGCTTGCCTGGCACAGATACGCAGTATTTT.

In this sample, this clonotype turned up many times. The J gene is TRBJ2-7, the V gene TRBV29-1; possibly TRBD1 for D (6 bases). Trimming pared 8 bases from V and 0 bases from J, leaving 11 bases between. Germline V lookup: CDR1 SQVTM, CDR2 ANQGSEA. The CDR3 loop spans 12 amino acids. The CDR3 here is CSIRDNSYEQYF. As DNA, the CDR3 is TGCAGCATACGGGACAACTCCTACGAGCAGTACTTC.

In nucleotides, the CDR3 is TGTGCCAGCAGTTACTCGAGAGGGATGAACGAGCAGTACTTC. Its translation is CASSYSRGMNEQYF. The chain carries TRBV6-5 and TRBJ2-7, with D possibly matching TRBD2 (5 bases). V was cut by 0 bases and J by 5 bases, with 11 bases left in between. The CDR3 covers 14 residues. Germline V CDR1 and CDR2: MNHEY, SVGAGI.

The rearrangement joins TRBV7-2 to TRBJ1-5; D gene uncertain. The germline V gene encodes CDR1 SGHTA and CDR2 FQGNSA. The CDR3 length is 14 residues. Trimming took 1 base from V and 4 from J, leaving 8 bases between them. CDR3 loop: CASSLDPGNQPQHF. The CDR3, as DNA: TGTGCCAGCAGCTTAGACCCGGGAAATCAGCCCCAGCATTTT.

The V and J genes are TRBV6-2 or TRBV6-3 and TRBJ1-5; 12 positions match TRBD1. The germline V gene has CDR1 MNHEY and CDR2 SVGEGT. The CDR3 is 15 residues long. V lost 6 bases, J lost 5 bases, and 5 bases stayed unmatched. The CDR3 sequence is CASSLGTGGDQPQHF. CDR3 bases: TGTGCCAGCAGCCTTGGGACAGGGGGCGATCAGCCCCAGCATTTT.

The V and J genes are TRBV4-2 and TRBJ2-1; tentative D call: TRBD2 (6 bases). The germline V gene has CDR1 LGHNA and CDR2 YNFKEQ. The CDR3 spans 18 residues. V lost 2 bases and J lost 0, with 17 bases in between. The CDR3 is CASSQLEGLGLSYNEQFF. The CDR3 bases are TGTGCCAGCAGCCAATTGGAGGGTTTAGGGCTCTCCTACAATGAGCAGTTCTTC.

The rearrangement links TRBV7-2 to TRBJ2-3; a possible D gene is TRBD2 (5 bases). The CDR3 covers 13 residues. Germline CDR1 reads SGHTA; CDR2 reads FQGNSA. Trimming cost V 5 bases and J 5 bases, with 11 bases left between them. CDR3 region: CASSRGLEDTQYF. The CDR3 region has the DNA TGTGCCAGCAGCCGGGGTTTGGAAGATACGCAGTATTTT. The full variable domain, in which reference TRBV7-2 and TRBJ2-3 provide the parts outside the CDR3, is GAGVSQSPSNKVTEKGKDVELRCDPISGHTALYWYRQSLGQGLEFLIYFQGNSAPDKSGLPSDRFSAERTGGSVSTLTIQRTQQEDSAVYLCASSRGLEDTQYFGPGTRLTVL.